These 21 T cell receptor beta chains came from one sample sequenced in a study of cytomegalovirus exposure and HLA in healthy donors. The PCR used 60 Vbeta and 13 Jbeta primers. TCRdb keeps only in-frame clones here, not all; method: immunoSEQ multiplex PCR. The sample includes 120,000 or so clones, 81% seen only once; the top ten take 3% to 4%. The sample comprised PBMCs. The origin of the receptors is a man aged 18 to 30 in good health and CMV-seropositive.

The V and J genes are TRBV11-3 and TRBJ2-7; D call uncertain. CDR1 SGHNT and CDR2 YENEEA come from the germline V gene. The CDR3 extends over 14 amino acids. Trimming left V 5 bases short and J 2 bases short, with 13 bases between. The CDR3: CASSPGINPYEQYF. The CDR3 bases are TGTGCCAGCAGCCCGGGTATAAACCCCTACGAGCAGTACTTC.

About this clone itself: Just one base apart from a much larger clone, this may be a read error. This rearrangement joins TRBV4-1 to TRBJ2-7, with a possible D match to TRBD1 (5 bases). With 0 bases removed from V and 0 bases from J, the gap between germline ends came to 15 bases. Per germline, CDR1 MGHRA and CDR2 YSYEKL. The CDR3 extends over 17 amino acids. This chain's CDR3 is CASSQEGRGSASYEQYF. In DNA form, the CDR3 reads TGCGCCAGCAGCCAAGAGGGGCGTGGATCGGCCTCCTACGAGCAGTACTTC.

The J gene is TRBJ1-2, the V gene TRBV7-8; the match to TRBD1 covers 10 bases. Germline V lookup: CDR1 SGHVS, CDR2 FQNEAQ. The CDR3 totals 15 residues. V shed 1 base, J shed 8 bases, and the junction held 7 bases outside the gene matches. CDR3: CASSLGPGTGEGYTF. Here the CDR3 DNA reads TGTGCCAGCAGCTTAGGCCCTGGGACAGGGGAGGGCTACACCTTC. Using reference TRBV7-8 and TRBJ1-2 for the parts outside the CDR3, the full variable domain is GAGVSQSPRYKVAKRGQDVALRCDPISGHVSLFWYQQALGQGPEFLTYFQNEAQLDKSGLPSDRFFAERPEGSVSTLKIQRTQQEDSAVYLCASSLGPGTGEGYTFGSGTRLTVV.

V gene TRBV29-1 combines with J gene TRBJ1-1; TRBD1 might be the D (6 bases). CDR3 length: 14 residues. V lost 3 bases and J 4 bases, leaving 15 bases between the germline ends. Per the germline V gene, CDR1 is SQVTM and CDR2 is ANQGSEA. This CDR3 reads CSVDFRQGSTEAFF. Here the CDR3 DNA reads TGCAGCGTTGATTTTAGGCAGGGGAGCACTGAAGCTTTCTTT.

The V call is TRBV5-1, the J call TRBJ2-7, with 10 bases matching TRBD1. The CDR3 extends over 15 amino acids. The trim removed 0 bases at V and 4 bases at J, leaving 4 bases unmatched. Germline CDR1 SGHRS, CDR2 YFSETQ. CDR3 region: CASSLAGTGEYEQYF. The CDR3 DNA sequence: TGCGCCAGCAGCTTGGCCGGGACAGGGGAGTACGAGCAGTACTTC.

V is TRBV4-3 and J is TRBJ2-7; 10 bases are a match to TRBD2. Trimming cost V 3 bases and J 6 bases; bases outside gene matches: 5. From germline, CDR1 is LGHNA and CDR2 YSLEER. The CDR3 has 14 residues. DNA for the CDR3: TGCGCCAGCAGCCAGTCTAGCGGGAGAGGCGAGCAGTACTTC. It codes for CASSQSSGRGEQYF.

The CDR3 nucleotides read TGCGCCAGCAGCATAAGGACAGGCAACACCGGGGAGCTGTTTTTT. Protein: CASSIRTGNTGELFF. The V and J genes are TRBV5-1 and TRBJ2-2; 7 bases map to TRBD1. CDR3 length: 15 amino acids. Trimming cost V 4 bases and J 2 bases; bases outside gene matches: 5. Germline V CDR1 and CDR2: SGHRS, YFSETQ.

J is TRBJ2-2 and V is TRBV9, with 9 positions matching TRBD2. Looked up from germline, CDR1 is SGDLS and CDR2 is YYNGEE. CDR3 length: 15 residues. Unmatched junction bases numbered 1, after V lost 3 bases and J lost 1 base. CDR3 in DNA: TGTGCCAGCAGCGCGACTAGCGGGAACACCGGGGAGCTGTTTTTT. Protein product: CASSATSGNTGELFF.

J is TRBJ2-7 and V is TRBV5-1, with 8 bases aligning to TRBD1. Germline V gene lookup returns CDR1 SGHRS and CDR2 YFSETQ. The V segment lost 3 bases and the J segment 3 bases; nucleotides outside the gene matches: 8. This CDR3 is built from 15 residues. CDR3 DNA: TGCGCCAGCAGCTCGATTGACAGGGGAGACTACGAGCAGTACTTC. This codes for CASSSIDRGDYEQYF.

This clone is medium-sized in the sample. The chain has TRBV6-1 and TRBJ2-2; D might be TRBD2 (7 bases). Trimming took off 9 bases at V and 6 bases at J, with 17 bases between the two ends. The length of the CDR3 is 14 residues. Germline values: CDR1 MNHNS, CDR2 SASEGT. The CDR3 bases are TGTGCCAGTGGAAGGGGGGAGGGCCCCGGGGAGCTGTTTTTT. It encodes CASGRGEGPGELFF.

This rearrangement joins TRBV19 to TRBJ1-1; TRBD1 is a possible D gene (5 bases). The CDR3 has 13 amino acids. V dropped 7 bases and J dropped 4 bases, with 13 bases sitting between them. Germline-derived CDR1 and CDR2 are LNHDA and SQIVND (reference sequence). DNA for the CDR3: TGTGCCAGTATTTATGGAAGGGGCACTGAAGCTTTCTTT. Translation gives CASIYGRGTEAFF.

The chain recombines TRBV5-1 with TRBJ2-2; D possibly corresponds to TRBD2 (6 bases). CDR1 and CDR2 (germline): SGHRS, YFSETQ. V lost 0 bases and J 7 bases, leaving 19 bases between the germline ends. CDR3 length: 17 amino acids. CDR3 bases: TGCGCCAGCAGCTTGGCCGGGGGATTGGAAGGCGACGGGGAGCTGTTTTTT. This encodes CASSLAGGLEGDGELFF.

The chain uses TRBV21-1 and TRBJ1-1; the table names TRBD1, a call not compared with the DNA. TRBV21-1 is noted as a pseudogene. The CDR3 covers 21 residues. Written as DNA, the CDR3 is TGTGCCAGCAGCAAATTGGCTTGGGTGGGCCATGGACAGGGGTTGAACACTGAAGCTTTCTTT. This encodes CASSKLAWVGHGQGLNTEAFF.

The chain links TRBV9 to TRBJ2-7; tentatively, D is TRBD2 (7 bases). Germline assignment: CDR1 SGDLS and CDR2 YYNGEE. V lost 4 bases and J lost 2, with 16 bases in between. The CDR3 runs 15 residues. In DNA, the CDR3 is TGTGCCAGCAGCCCGCGGGGGCGGGGAACCTACGAGCAGTACTTC. Protein sequence: CASSPRGRGTYEQYF.

The chain carries TRBV7-9 and TRBJ2-7, with a tentative D call TRBD1 (5 bases). CDR1 is SEHNR, CDR2 FQNEAQ, per germline (reference sequence). CDR3 length equals 14 residues. Trimming removed 3 bases at V and 0 bases at J, with 9 bases between. The CDR3 sequence is CASSFGASSYEQYF. The CDR3 nucleotides read TGTGCCAGCAGCTTTGGGGCAAGCTCCTACGAGCAGTACTTC.

The count of this clone is one. V usage is TRBV21-1 and J usage is TRBJ2-1; the D call in the table, TRBD2, was not verified against the DNA. TRBV21-1 is described as a pseudogene. The CDR3 loop spans 20 amino acids. The CDR3 protein is CASSKVGKGGGPSGDNEQFF. DNA for the CDR3: TGTGCCAGCAGCAAAGTAGGGAAGGGAGGGGGTCCTAGCGGGGACAATGAGCAGTTCTTC.

The rearrangement joins TRBV5-5 to TRBJ2-7; D gene ambiguous. This CDR3 region has 18 residues. V lost 0 bases and J lost 3, with 22 bases in between. Germline assignment: CDR1 SGHKS and CDR2 YYEKEE (reference sequence). CDR3 region: CASSLAEAPPPLHYEQYF. The CDR3 region has the DNA TGTGCCAGCAGCTTGGCCGAGGCTCCACCTCCATTACACTACGAGCAGTACTTC.

Note on this clone: A read error may produce the germline difference seen at one junction end. Other DNA sequences of this sample code for an identical CDR3. This sequence joins TRBV4-1 and TRBJ2-5; the D is unclear. CDR3 length equals 14 residues. Germline V lookup: CDR1 MGHRA, CDR2 YSYEKL. The CDR3 region is CASSQGIGSGTQYF. CDR3 sequence (DNA): TGTGCCAGCAGCCAAGGGATAGGTTCGGGGACCCAGTACTTC.

The chain employs TRBV4-1 and TRBJ2-3; TRBD1 matches at 12 bases. Germline CDR1 MGHRA, CDR2 YSYEKL. V shed 3 bases and J 3 bases; nucleotides not matched to a gene: 1. The CDR3 sequence is 15 residues long. The CDR3 coding sequence is TGCGCCAGCAGCCAGGGACAGGGGGCAACAGATACGCAGTATTTT. Translating it yields CASSQGQGATDTQYF.

The V gene is TRBV7-6, the J gene TRBJ2-5, with 10 positions matching TRBD2. The V segment lost 5 bases and the J segment 5 bases; nucleotides outside the gene matches: 8. CDR1 and CDR2 from the germline V gene are SGHVS and FNYEAQ. The CDR3 covers 15 residues. Written as DNA, the CDR3 is TGTGCCAGCAGCCGACTAACTAGCGGGAAGGAGACCCAGTACTTC. Residues: CASSRLTSGKETQYF.

The DNA of the CDR3 is TGTGCCAGCAGTGGTCCAGCCGGGGAGCTGTTTTTT. Its protein is CASSGPAGELFF. The rearrangement uses TRBV25-1 and TRBJ2-2; D ambiguous. The CDR3 has 12 residues. Trimming stripped 4 bases from V and 6 bases from J, with 6 bases between. Germline lookup yields CDR1 MGHDK and CDR2 SYGVNS.